These 31 T cell receptor beta chains were sequenced from one sample in a study of T cell repertoires in cytomegalovirus infection. TCRdb reanalysed the reads using MiXCR and keeps one entry per CDR3 protein. The table lists fewer than 700,000 distinct CDR3 sequences, around 24% of them singletons. The source material was CD8+ T cells from PBMCs. These receptors all stem from a human donor in good health (CMV status not recorded). Some clones in this sample may be carry-over from other donors' samples.

This clonotype appeared a few times. This chain joins TRBV11-1 and TRBJ2-6; D is undetermined. The V end was cut by 0 bases, the J end by 3 bases, with 12 bases between. This CDR3 is built from 17 residues. Per the germline V gene, CDR1 is SGHAT and CDR2 is FQDESV (reference sequence). The CDR3 spells CASSLAVLAFGANVLTF. CDR3 nucleotides: TGTGCCAGCAGCTTAGCCGTGTTGGCTTTTGGGGCCAACGTCCTGACTTTC. The full variable domain, rest sourced from reference TRBV11-1 and TRBJ2-6, is EAEVAQSPRYKITEKSQAVAFWCDPISGHATLYWYRQILGQGPELLVQFQDESVVDDSQLPKDRFSAERLKGVDSTLKIQPAELGDSAMYLCASSLAVLAFGANVLTFGAGSRLTVL.

The table lists this clonotype with many counts. The V call is TRBV7-2, the J call TRBJ2-3; 12 bases are a match to TRBD2. Germline assignment: CDR1 SGHTA and CDR2 FQGNSA. With V trimmed by 2 bases and J by 1 base, 7 bases remained unmatched. CDR3 length: 18 amino acids. This CDR3 reads CASSLTLAGGRGTDTQYF. CDR3 nucleotide sequence: TGTGCCAGCAGCTTAACCCTAGCGGGGGGGCGGGGCACAGATACGCAGTATTTT. Full variable domain (remainder filled in from reference TRBV7-2 and TRBJ2-3): GAGVSQSPSNKVTEKGKDVELRCDPISGHTALYWYRQSLGQGLEFLIYFQGNSAPDKSGLPSDRFSAERTGGSVSTLTIQRTQQEDSAVYLCASSLTLAGGRGTDTQYFGPGTRLTVL.

V and J are TRBV6-5 and TRBJ2-2; the D gene is possibly TRBD2 (6 bases). Looked up from germline, CDR1 is MNHEY and CDR2 is SVGAGI. This CDR3 has 14 amino acids. V was clipped by 6 bases and J by 7 bases, with 15 bases between them. The chain's CDR3 is CASSPGGEGGELFF. In DNA form, the CDR3 reads TGTGCCAGCAGCCCCGGGGGTGAAGGCGGGGAGCTGTTTTTT.

This clonotype was recorded a few times. This chain connects TRBV7-6 to TRBJ2-2; D might be TRBD2 (6 bases). Looked up from germline, CDR1 is SGHVS and CDR2 is FNYEAQ. Trimming shortened V by 1 base and J by 7 bases, and 13 bases separated the two germline ends. CDR3 size: 15 residues. The CDR3 nucleotides read TGTGCCAGCAGCTTAGAAGGAGGGCGGGGCGGGGAGCTGTTTTTT. Translating gives CASSLEGGRGGELFF.

This clonotype has a handful of counts. The V gene is TRBV7-2, the J gene TRBJ1-6, with TRBD1 as a possible D gene (5 bases). The CDR3 is 15 amino acids. V was pared by 1 base and J by 7 bases, with 11 bases between. The germline gives CDR1 SGHTA, CDR2 FQGNSA. This CDR3 is CASSLDGPGNSPLHF. The CDR3 DNA reads TGTGCCAGCAGCTTAGACGGGCCAGGGAATTCACCCCTCCACTTT.

The chain recombines TRBV9 with TRBJ1-1; a weak D match, TRBD1 (5 bases). This CDR3 region has 12 residues. Looked up from germline, CDR1 is SGDLS and CDR2 is YYNGEE. The germline V and J ends were trimmed by 4 bases and 11 bases, with 15 bases remaining between them. The CDR3: CASSPRVPGAFF. The CDR3, as DNA: TGTGCCAGCAGCCCCAGGGTGCCTGGGGCTTTCTTT.

This chain links TRBV27 with TRBJ2-2, with TRBD1 identical over 7 bases. The CDR3 runs 17 residues. V gave up 4 bases and J gave up 3 bases; unmatched junction bases: 11. The germline gives CDR1 MNHEY, CDR2 SMNVEV (reference sequence). The CDR3 sequence: CASSSLDRADHTGELFF. The CDR3 coding sequence is TGTGCCAGCAGTTCGCTCGACAGGGCGGATCACACCGGGGAGCTGTTTTTT.

This clonotype appeared many times. The rearrangement joins TRBV7-6 to TRBJ2-1; 11 nucleotides agree with TRBD2. Germline V gene sequence: CDR1 SGHVS, CDR2 FNYEAQ. This CDR3 has 15 residues. V trimming: 5 bases; J trimming: 3 bases; junction bases outside the gene matches: 3. CDR3: CASSILAGDYNEQFF. The CDR3 DNA reads TGTGCCAGCAGCATACTAGCGGGGGACTACAATGAGCAGTTCTTC. Based on the CDR3 plus reference TRBV7-6 and TRBJ2-1, the full variable domain is GAGVSQSPRYKVTKRGQDVALRCDPISGHVSLYWYRQALGQGPEFLTYFNYEAQQDKSGLPNDRFSAERPEGSISTLTIQRTEQRDSAMYRCASSILAGDYNEQFFGPGTRLTVL.

Ten or more counts support this clonotype. The chain links TRBV12-3 or TRBV12-4 to TRBJ1-1; D possibly corresponds to TRBD1 (5 bases). The CDR3 runs to 13 residues. V lost 6 bases and J 6 bases, leaving 14 bases between the germline ends. The CDR3, as DNA: TGTGCCAGCAGCGTACCTTGGGGGGCTGAAGCTTTCTTT. Its protein product is CASSVPWGAEAFF.

This clonotype was picked up one time. The V gene is TRBV27, the J gene TRBJ1-2; tentatively, D is TRBD1 (6 bases). CDR1 and CDR2 from the germline V gene are MNHEY and SMNVEV (reference sequence). CDR3 length: 15 amino acids. Deletions cut 4 bases from V and 8 bases from J, with 20 bases between. The CDR3 nucleotides read TGTGCCAGCAGTTCCAGTGCGGGGGGCCTGGGGGGCTACACCTTC. Amino acid sequence: CASSSSAGGLGGYTF.

This clonotype was seen more than once but under ten times. The J gene is TRBJ2-5, the V gene TRBV12-3 or TRBV12-4; D may match TRBD1 or TRBD2 (5 bases each). The CDR3 length is 15 residues. V dropped 4 bases and J dropped 1 base, with 13 bases sitting between them. CDR3 DNA sequence: TGTGCCAGCAGTTCCCTCCGGGACCTCCAAGAGACCCAGTACTTC. Amino acid sequence: CASSSLRDLQETQYF.

In its sample, this clonotype was seen many times. The chain couples TRBV6-1 to TRBJ2-3; 7 bases are shared with TRBD2. The CDR3 has 11 residues. With V trimmed by 10 bases and J by 10 bases, 8 bases remained unmatched. Germline values: CDR1 MNHNS, CDR2 SASEGT. CDR3 in amino acids: CATGTTRAQYF. Written as DNA, the CDR3 is TGTGCCACCGGGACTACCCGGGCGCAGTATTTT.

As concerns this clonotype: A much larger clonotype is one base distant, so this may be a read error. The chain combines TRBV6-8 with TRBJ2-3; D is possibly TRBD1 or TRBD2 (5 bases each). Trimming cost V 4 bases and J 8 bases, with 13 bases left between them. This CDR3 has 13 residues. Germline assignment: CDR1 MNHGY and CDR2 SAAAGT. CDR3 sequence (DNA): TGTGCCAGCAGTTTTGGGGACGCAGGTACGCAGTATTTT. Protein: CASSFGDAGTQYF.

This clonotype showed up just a few times. The rearrangement joins TRBV7-9 to TRBJ2-2; perhaps TRBD1 as D (6 bases). The CDR3 is 16 amino acids. V shed 4 bases and J shed 2 bases, with 14 bases lying between them. Germline CDR1 and CDR2: SEHNR and FQNEAQ (reference sequence). Here the CDR3 DNA reads TGTGCCAGCAGCTCCCCGACAGGACAAAACACCGGGGAGCTGTTTTTT. Translation: CASSSPTGQNTGELFF.

This clonotype was counted many times. One junction end does not reproduce the germline sequence, and a read error may be involved. The chain recombines TRBV7-9 with TRBJ1-3; no definite D call. CDR1 and CDR2 from the germline V gene are SEHNR and FQNEAQ (reference sequence). The CDR3 is made up of 10 amino acids. The CDR3 sequence: CASSPPGPDF. Written as DNA, the CDR3 is TGTGCCAGCAGCCCGCCGGGCCCGGATTTT.

The table lists this clonotype with many counts. The rearrangement uses TRBV6-5 and TRBJ1-5; TRBD1 might be the D (5 bases). Germline V gene data show CDR1 as MNHEY and CDR2 as SVGAGI. Trimming cost V 0 bases and J 8 bases, with 11 bases left between them. CDR3 length equals 14 residues. DNA of the CDR3: TGTGCCAGCAGTTACTCGGGGGTGGGGGAGCCCCAGCATTTT. It is translated as CASSYSGVGEPQHF.

V is TRBV7-9 and J is TRBJ2-3, with D maybe TRBD2 (7 bases). This CDR3 spans 12 amino acids. Germline assignment: CDR1 SEHNR and CDR2 FQNEAQ (reference sequence). Trimming pared 3 bases from V and 7 bases from J, leaving 8 bases between. The CDR3: CASSLGGHTQYF. CDR3 DNA: TGTGCCAGCAGCTTGGGGGGGCATACGCAGTATTTT. Combining the CDR3 with reference TRBV7-9 and TRBJ2-3 gives the whole variable domain DTGVSQNPRHKITKRGQNVTFRCDPISEHNRLYWYRQTLGQGPEFLTYFQNEAQLEKSRLLSDRFSAERPKGSFSTLEIQRTEQGDSAMYLCASSLGGHTQYFGPGTRLTVL.

This clonotype showed up many times. The V gene is TRBV7-8, the J gene TRBJ1-1; D gene ambiguous. The V gene's germline CDR1 is SGHVS and CDR2 FQNEAQ. This CDR3 has 13 residues. Trimming took off 2 bases at V and 2 bases at J, with 6 bases between the two ends. The CDR3, as DNA: TGTGCCAGCAGCTTATACAGCAACACTGAAGCTTTCTTT. Its protein product is CASSLYSNTEAFF.

V is TRBV13 and J is TRBJ2-7; D ambiguous. CDR1 is PRHDT, CDR2 FYEKMQ, per germline (reference sequence). Trimming took 4 bases from V and 7 from J, leaving 11 bases between them. CDR3 length: 12 residues. The CDR3 coding sequence is TGTGCCAGCAGCTATGGGGTCAGAGAGCAGTACTTC. Translating it yields CASSYGVREQYF. Full variable domain (outside the CDR3, taken from reference TRBV13 and TRBJ2-7): AAGVIQSPRHLIKEKRETATLKCYPIPRHDTVYWYQQGPGQDPQFLISFYEKMQSDKGSIPDRFSAQQFSDYHSELNMSSLELGDSALYFCASSYGVREQYFGPGTRLTVT.

This clonotype was seen ten or more times. The J gene is TRBJ2-5, the V gene TRBV11-3; 7 positions match TRBD1. The CDR3 is made up of 16 amino acids. Trimming took 4 bases from V and 2 from J; bases not matched to a gene: 10. Germline lookup yields CDR1 SGHNT and CDR2 YENEEA. In nucleotides, the CDR3 is TGTGCCAGCAGCTCCAGGGACCGGACAGGTCAAGAGACCCAGTACTTC. Its translation is CASSSRDRTGQETQYF.

The CDR3 DNA is TGTGCCAGCAGCCAGCGGGGGGATTCCTACGAGCAGTACTTC. Translation: CASSQRGDSYEQYF. The chain couples TRBV11-2 to TRBJ2-7; 9 positions match TRBD2. CDR3 length: 14 amino acids. Unmatched junction bases numbered 3, after V lost 5 bases and J lost 1 base. The germline V gene has CDR1 SGHAT and CDR2 FQNNGV.

V gene TRBV7-9 combines with J gene TRBJ1-2, with a weak D call TRBD1 (6 bases). The germline V gene encodes CDR1 SEHNR and CDR2 FQNEAQ (reference sequence). This CDR3 has 14 residues. The V and J ends lost 4 bases and 8 bases respectively, with 17 bases between them. The CDR3 nucleotides are TGTGCCAGCAGCTCCGGACAGCCAAGAGAGGGCTACACCTTC. This sequence encodes CASSSGQPREGYTF.

The chain couples TRBV7-9 to TRBJ2-2; D may be TRBD1 (7 bases). Germline CDR1 and CDR2: SEHNR and FQNEAQ (reference sequence). V was shortened by 2 bases and J by 3 bases, with 16 bases between the two germline ends. The length of the CDR3 is 17 residues. The CDR3 loop reads CASSLRQGEVDTGELFF. In DNA, the CDR3 is TGTGCCAGCAGCTTACGTCAGGGGGAGGTTGACACCGGGGAGCTGTTTTTT.

The table lists this clonotype with a few counts. The rearrangement uses TRBV7-9 and TRBJ1-2, with no clear D. The CDR3 is made up of 14 amino acids. Trimming took 10 bases from V and 8 from J, leaving 23 bases between them. Germline CDR1 SEHNR, CDR2 FQNEAQ (reference sequence). The CDR3 nucleotides read TGTGCCACCCTAAACCCGGCTGACGGCGAAGGCTACACCTTC. As protein: CATLNPADGEGYTF.

This clonotype was seen a handful of times. V and J are TRBV19 and TRBJ2-1; weak D call: TRBD2 (7 bases). Germline V gene lookup returns CDR1 LNHDA and CDR2 SQIVND (reference sequence). V was cut by 3 bases and J by 5 bases, with 11 bases left in between. The CDR3 is 14 residues long. The CDR3, as DNA: TGTGCCAGTAGTATCGGGGGGCCTCACAATGAGCAGTTCTTC. It yields the protein CASSIGGPHNEQFF.

Turning to this clonotype: It may be a read error: a sequence one base away is much more abundant. This sequence joins TRBV7-6 and TRBJ2-5; 10 bases align to TRBD2. The CDR3 spans 16 residues. V trimming: 1 base; J trimming: 4 bases; junction bases outside the gene matches: 6. Germline V gene lookup returns CDR1 SGHVS and CDR2 FNYEAQ. In DNA, the CDR3 is TGTGCCAGCAGCTTAGTCAGCACTAGCGGGGTAGAGACCCAGTACTTC. It encodes CASSLVSTSGVETQYF.

This clonotype was seen repeatedly, ten times or more. The chain couples TRBV6-5 to TRBJ2-2, with D perhaps matching TRBD1 (6 bases). The CDR3 consists of 14 residues. Trimming took off 4 bases at V and 3 bases at J, with 9 bases between the two ends. The V gene's germline CDR1 is MNHEY and CDR2 SVGAGI. The CDR3 loop reads CASSLQGDTGELFF. The CDR3 bases are TGTGCCAGCAGTTTACAGGGAGACACCGGGGAGCTGTTTTTT.

This clonotype appeared many times. J is TRBJ2-3 and V is TRBV7-2; 9 nucleotides match TRBD2. The junction had 14 bases not matched to a gene; V was cut back by 0 bases and J by 1 base. CDR1 SGHTA and CDR2 FQGNSA come from the germline V gene. The CDR3 sequence is 20 residues long. The CDR3 bases are TGTGCCAGCAGCTTAGCCCGAGGAGCGCGGGCGGGGGGGCGCACAGATACGCAGTATTTT. It yields the protein CASSLARGARAGGRTDTQYF.

This clonotype has at least ten counts. The chain is built from TRBV7-9 and TRBJ2-1; 7 nucleotides agree with TRBD2. With 1 base clipped from V and 4 bases from J, the junction kept 7 bases outside the gene matches. There are 16 residues in the CDR3. The germline CDR1 and CDR2 sequences are SEHNR and FQNEAQ (reference sequence). The CDR3 spells CASSLVSSGPYNEQFF. CDR3 nucleotide sequence: TGTGCCAGCAGCTTAGTGTCTAGCGGACCGTACAATGAGCAGTTCTTC. The whole variable domain, filled in from reference TRBV7-9 and TRBJ2-1, reads DTGVSQNPRHKITKRGQNVTFRCDPISEHNRLYWYRQTLGQGPEFLTYFQNEAQLEKSRLLSDRFSAERPKGSFSTLEIQRTEQGDSAMYLCASSLVSSGPYNEQFFGPGTRLTVL.

In its sample, this clonotype was seen many times. V and J are TRBV7-2 and TRBJ2-2, with no clear D. The germline V gene encodes CDR1 SGHTA and CDR2 FQGNSA. The CDR3 sequence is 16 residues long. V lost 2 bases and J 1 base, leaving 11 bases between the germline ends. CDR3 bases: TGTGCCAGCAGCTTACTATGGACGGGGAACACCGGGGAGCTGTTTTTT. Amino acids: CASSLLWTGNTGELFF.

The rearrangement links TRBV12-3 or TRBV12-4 to TRBJ2-1; D gene ambiguous. There are 16 residues in the CDR3. The V and J ends lost 10 bases and 0 bases respectively, with 19 bases between them. In DNA, the CDR3 is TGTGCCACCCCGTCGGACCCAACGAGCTCCTACAATGAGCAGTTCTTC. Translating it yields CATPSDPTSSYNEQFF.